A selection of T cell receptor beta chains follows, all from one sample in a study of T cell responses to AZD1222 COVID-19 vaccine. The method was immunoSEQ multiplex PCR; TCRdb's version includes in-frame clones alone and lacks a portion of them. The sample gives 100,000 to 150,000 clones, roughly 86% of which show up once; 10% is in the top ten. Sequences were derived from peripheral blood, sampled on day 0 of AZD1222 vaccination. The receptors derive from an adult in good health. CDR3s include the opening cysteine and the closing phenylalanine or tryptophan. Fields, in order: D gene, J gene, clone size, V gene, CDR3 protein, CDR3 DNA. D genes are given only for firm matches. Rows give clone size only sometimes, using once, few, many, or a class for an expanded clone.

TRBD1 | TRBJ1-2 | - | TRBV6-5 | CASSYSGQGSNGYTF | TGTGCCAGCAGTTACTCGGGACAGGGTTCTAATGGCTACACCTTC
- | TRBJ1-3 | few | TRBV5-4 | CASSRDTPSGNTIYF | TGTGCCAGCAGCCGGGACACTCCCTCTGGAAACACCATATATTTT
TRBD2 | TRBJ2-5 | - | TRBV5-1 | CASRPDGGRETQYF | TGCGCCAGCAGGCCAGACGGGGGGAGGGAGACCCAGTACTTC
- | TRBJ2-7 | - | TRBV2 | CASNYDRDNEQYF | TGTGCCAGCAATTACGACCGGGACAACGAGCAGTACTTC
- | TRBJ1-1 | - | TRBV27 | CASRNPPGAAEAFF | TGTGCCAGCCGGAACCCCCCTGGGGCAGCCGAAGCTTTCTTT
- | TRBJ2-7 | - | TRBV6-1 | CASSEFRTSFYEQYF | TGTGCCAGCAGTGAATTCCGTACTAGTTTCTACGAGCAGTACTTC
- | TRBJ1-2 | - | TRBV6-4 | CASSDSFGTANYGYTF | TGTGCCAGCAGTGACTCTTTCGGGACGGCTAACTATGGCTACACCTTC
- | TRBJ1-2 | - | TRBV5-4 | CASSWTGGYGYTF | TGTGCCAGCAGCTGGACTGGGGGGTATGGCTACACCTTC
- | TRBJ2-5 | - | TRBV27 | CASSLGDYLETQYF | TGTGCCAGCAGTTTAGGAGATTACCTAGAGACCCAGTACTTC
- | TRBJ1-1 | - | TRBV11-2 | CASSIQGGGTEAFF | TGTGCCAGCAGCATACAGGGTGGGGGAACTGAAGCTTTCTTT
- | TRBJ2-1 | few | TRBV13 | CASSLGRGIGYNEQFF | TGTGCCAGCAGCTTAGGCCGGGGAATCGGCTACAATGAGCAGTTCTTC
- | TRBJ1-2 | - | TRBV7-8 | CASSLGARDYGYTF | TGTGCCAGCAGCTTAGGGGCTCGCGACTATGGCTACACCTTC
- | TRBJ2-2 | - | TRBV18 | CASSQGSNSAYGGELFF | TGTGCCAGCTCACAGGGATCGAATTCCGCGTATGGCGGGGAGCTGTTTTTT
TRBD1 | TRBJ1-1 | - | TRBV18 | CASSPIQGSNTEAFF | TGTGCCAGCTCACCTATACAGGGGTCGAACACTGAAGCTTTCTTT
- | TRBJ2-7 | - | TRBV5-1 | CASSVRSPYEQYF | TGCGCCAGCAGCGTTCGGAGCCCCTACGAGCAGTACTTC
- | TRBJ1-2 | few | TRBV5-4 | CASSSRFNYGYTF | TGTGCCAGCAGCTCGCGTTTTAACTATGGCTACACCTTC